The 4 T cell receptor beta chains below all came from one sample that was sequenced in a study of OX40 agonist ivuxolimab in advanced cancers. The protocol was immunoSEQ multiplex PCR, while the TCRdb copy is restricted to in-frame clones and leaves out a portion. The profile shows roughly 100,000 clones, under 85% of them singletons. The input for sequencing was CD4+ or CD8+ T cells sorted from blood, taken in a trial of the OX40 agonist ivuxolimab. Receptors originate from an adult with an advanced solid tumor such as melanoma, head and neck, liver or kidney cancer.

This chain joins TRBV2 and TRBJ1-1; weak D call: TRBD1 (5 bases). Germline V CDR1 and CDR2: SNHLY, FYNNEI. This CDR3 comprises 14 residues. Trimming removed 8 bases from V and 1 base from J, with 14 bases in between. The CDR3 sequence is CASLGGGWNTEAFF. Written as DNA, the CDR3 is TGTGCCAGCCTGGGGGGAGGGTGGAACACTGAAGCTTTCTTT.

This sequence joins TRBV5-1 and TRBJ2-3; 8 bases fit TRBD2. The germline gives CDR1 SGHRS, CDR2 YFSETQ. The CDR3 runs 14 residues. Trimming cost V 4 bases and J 4 bases; bases outside gene matches: 5. The CDR3 spells CASSERELPDTQYF. The CDR3 coding sequence is TGCGCCAGCAGCGAGCGGGAGTTACCAGATACGCAGTATTTT.

The genes are TRBV5-4 and TRBJ2-3, with D perhaps matching TRBD1 (6 bases). In germline, CDR1 is SGHNT, CDR2 YYREEE (reference sequence). The V end was cut by 7 bases, the J end by 5 bases, with 17 bases between. This CDR3 comprises 14 residues. Here the CDR3 DNA reads TGTGCCAGCGCCAGGGGTGGCTATCGAGATACGCAGTATTTT. This codes for CASARGGYRDTQYF.

This chain uses TRBV15 with TRBJ2-3, with a weak D call TRBD1 (6 bases). The V and J ends lost 3 bases and 1 base respectively, with 8 bases between them. Germline CDR1 LNHNV, CDR2 YYDKDF (reference sequence). The CDR3 is 14 amino acids. CDR3 coding DNA: TGTGCCACCAGCAGCCGGACAGGCACAGATACGCAGTATTTT. Amino acids: CATSSRTGTDTQYF.